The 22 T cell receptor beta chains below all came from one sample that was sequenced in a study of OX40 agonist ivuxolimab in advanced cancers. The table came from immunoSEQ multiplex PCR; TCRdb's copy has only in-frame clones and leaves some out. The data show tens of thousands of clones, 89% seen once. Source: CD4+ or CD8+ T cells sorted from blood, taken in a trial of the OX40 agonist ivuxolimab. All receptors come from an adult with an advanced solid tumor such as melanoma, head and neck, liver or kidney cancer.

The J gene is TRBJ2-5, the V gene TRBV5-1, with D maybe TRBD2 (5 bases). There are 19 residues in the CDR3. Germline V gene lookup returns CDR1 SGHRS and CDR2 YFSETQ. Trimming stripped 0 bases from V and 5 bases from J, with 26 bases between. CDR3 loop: CASSLADLVAEVYEETQYF. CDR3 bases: TGCGCCAGCAGCTTGGCCGATCTAGTCGCGGAGGTTTACGAGGAGACCCAGTACTTC.

This chain's CDR3 is CASSSRLAGQETQYF. For the CDR3, the DNA is TGTGCCAGCAGCTCCCGACTAGCGGGTCAAGAGACCCAGTACTTC. The chain employs TRBV5-4 and TRBJ2-5; TRBD2 aligns across 10 bases. Germline lookup yields CDR1 SGHNT and CDR2 YYREEE (reference sequence). V was clipped by 3 bases and J by 2 bases; unmatched bases: 4. The CDR3 is 15 residues long. The complete variable domain, with remaining parts taken from reference TRBV5-4 and TRBJ2-5, reads ETGVTQSPTHLIKTRGQQVTLRCSSQSGHNTVSWYQQALGQGPQFIFQYYREEENGRGNFPPRFSGLQFPNYSSELNVNALELDDSALYLCASSSRLAGQETQYFGPGTRLLVL.

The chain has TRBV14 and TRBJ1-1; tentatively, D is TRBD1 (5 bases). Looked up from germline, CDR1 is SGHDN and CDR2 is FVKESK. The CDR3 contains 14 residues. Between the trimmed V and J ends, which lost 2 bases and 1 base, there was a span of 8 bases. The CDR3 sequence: CASSQRQQNTEAFF. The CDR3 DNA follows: TGTGCCAGCAGCCAAAGACAGCAGAACACTGAAGCTTTCTTT.

The CDR3 coding sequence is TGTGCCAGCAGCTTGGGGTCCCGTCAGCCCCAGCATTTT. This codes for CASSLGSRQPQHF. The chain joins TRBV7-2 to TRBJ1-5; the D is unclear. The germline gives CDR1 SGHTA, CDR2 FQGNSA. This CDR3 region has 13 residues. V gave up 3 bases and J gave up 6 bases, with 9 bases separating them. Combining the CDR3 with reference TRBV7-2 and TRBJ1-5 gives the whole variable domain GAGVSQSPSNKVTEKGKDVELRCDPISGHTALYWYRQSLGQGLEFLIYFQGNSAPDKSGLPSDRFSAERTGGSVSTLTIQRTQQEDSAVYLCASSLGSRQPQHFGDGTRLSIL.

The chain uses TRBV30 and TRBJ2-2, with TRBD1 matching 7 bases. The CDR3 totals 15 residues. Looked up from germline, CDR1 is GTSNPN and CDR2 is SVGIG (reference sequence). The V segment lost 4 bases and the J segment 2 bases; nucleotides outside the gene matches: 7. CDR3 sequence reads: CAWNGQGDNTGELFF. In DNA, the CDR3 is TGTGCCTGGAATGGTCAGGGGGACAACACCGGGGAGCTGTTTTTT.

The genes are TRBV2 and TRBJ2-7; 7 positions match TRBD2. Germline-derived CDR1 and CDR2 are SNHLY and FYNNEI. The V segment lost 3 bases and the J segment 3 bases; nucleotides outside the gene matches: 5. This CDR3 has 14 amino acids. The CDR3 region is CASSEGLPNYEQYF. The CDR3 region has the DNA TGTGCCAGCAGTGAGGGACTACCGAACTACGAGCAGTACTTC.

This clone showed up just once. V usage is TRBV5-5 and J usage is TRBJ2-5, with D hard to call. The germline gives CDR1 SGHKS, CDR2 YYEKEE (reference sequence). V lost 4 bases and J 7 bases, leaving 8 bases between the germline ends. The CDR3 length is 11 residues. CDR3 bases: TGTGCCAGCAGCCTGGACCGGACCCAGTACTTC. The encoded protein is CASSLDRTQYF.

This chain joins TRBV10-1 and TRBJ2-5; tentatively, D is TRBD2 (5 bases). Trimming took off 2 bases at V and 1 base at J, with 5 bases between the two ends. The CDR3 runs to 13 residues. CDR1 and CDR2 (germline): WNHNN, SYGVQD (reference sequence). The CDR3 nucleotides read TGCGCCAGCAGTGAGGGGAGCCAAGAGACCCAGTACTTC. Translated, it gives CASSEGSQETQYF.

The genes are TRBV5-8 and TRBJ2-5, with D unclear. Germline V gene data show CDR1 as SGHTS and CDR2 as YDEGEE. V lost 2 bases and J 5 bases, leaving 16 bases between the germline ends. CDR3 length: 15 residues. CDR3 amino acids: CASSFGGEAAETQYF. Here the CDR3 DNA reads TGTGCCAGCAGCTTTGGTGGCGAGGCGGCCGAGACCCAGTACTTC. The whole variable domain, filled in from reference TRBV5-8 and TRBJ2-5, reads EAGVTQSPTHLIKTRGQQATLRCSPISGHTSVYWYQQALGLGLQFLLWYDEGEERNRGNFPPRFSGRQFPNYSSELNVNALELEDSALYLCASSFGGEAAETQYFGPGTRLLVL.

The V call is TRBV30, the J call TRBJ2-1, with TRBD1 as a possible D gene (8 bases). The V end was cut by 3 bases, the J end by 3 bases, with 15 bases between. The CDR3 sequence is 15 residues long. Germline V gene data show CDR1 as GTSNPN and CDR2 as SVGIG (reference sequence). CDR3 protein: CAWRGGDRHYNEQFF. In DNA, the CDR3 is TGTGCCTGGAGGGGGGGGGACAGGCACTACAATGAGCAGTTCTTC. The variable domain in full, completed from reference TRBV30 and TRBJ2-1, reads SQTIHQWPATLVQPVGSPLSLECTVEGTSNPNLYWYRQAAGRGLQLLFYSVGIGQISSEVPQNLSASRPQDRQFILSSKKLLLSDSGFYLCAWRGGDRHYNEQFFGPGTRLTVL.

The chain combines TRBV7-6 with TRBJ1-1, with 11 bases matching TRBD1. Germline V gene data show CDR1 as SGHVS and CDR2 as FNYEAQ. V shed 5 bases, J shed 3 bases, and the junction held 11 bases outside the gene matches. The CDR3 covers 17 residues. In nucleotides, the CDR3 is TGTGCCAGCAGCCGCGGCCGGGACAGGGGGTTGTACACTGAAGCTTTCTTT. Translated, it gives CASSRGRDRGLYTEAFF.

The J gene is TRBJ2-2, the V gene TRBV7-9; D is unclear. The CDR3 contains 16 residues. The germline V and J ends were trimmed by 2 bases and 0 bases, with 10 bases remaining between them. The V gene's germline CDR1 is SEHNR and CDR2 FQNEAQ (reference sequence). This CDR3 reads CASSLSRNANTGELFF. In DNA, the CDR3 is TGTGCCAGCAGCTTATCTCGGAACGCGAACACCGGGGAGCTGTTTTTT.

CDR3 coding DNA: TGCGCCAGCAGCTCGTGGGGCGGGGGGGCCCGAGATACGCAGTATTTT. This translates into CASSSWGGGARDTQYF. The chain joins TRBV5-1 to TRBJ2-3, with 9 positions matching TRBD2. The CDR3 extends over 16 amino acids. Germline loops: CDR1 SGHRS, CDR2 YFSETQ. The V and J ends lost 3 bases and 5 bases, in that order; junction bases with no gene match: 10.

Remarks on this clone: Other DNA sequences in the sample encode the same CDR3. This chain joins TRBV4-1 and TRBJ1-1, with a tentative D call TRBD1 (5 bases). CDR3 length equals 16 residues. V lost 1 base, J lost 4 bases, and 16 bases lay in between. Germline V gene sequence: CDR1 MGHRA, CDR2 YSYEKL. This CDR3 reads CASSQGPGRVGTEAFF. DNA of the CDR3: TGCGCCAGCAGCCAAGGGCCAGGCAGGGTTGGCACTGAAGCTTTCTTT.

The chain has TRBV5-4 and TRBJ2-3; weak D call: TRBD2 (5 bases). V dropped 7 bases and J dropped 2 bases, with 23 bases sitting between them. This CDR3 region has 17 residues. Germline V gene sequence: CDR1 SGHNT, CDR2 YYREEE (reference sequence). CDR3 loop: CASLRLGASGDTDTQYF. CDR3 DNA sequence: TGTGCCAGCCTCCGACTGGGAGCAAGTGGGGACACAGATACGCAGTATTTT.

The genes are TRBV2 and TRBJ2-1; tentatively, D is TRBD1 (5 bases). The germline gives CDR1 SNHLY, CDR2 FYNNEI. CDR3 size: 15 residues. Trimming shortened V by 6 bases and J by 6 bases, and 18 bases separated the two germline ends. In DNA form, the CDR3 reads TGTGCCAGCAGAGCTTCAGGGTCTGAAGGCAATGAGCAGTTCTTC. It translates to CASRASGSEGNEQFF.

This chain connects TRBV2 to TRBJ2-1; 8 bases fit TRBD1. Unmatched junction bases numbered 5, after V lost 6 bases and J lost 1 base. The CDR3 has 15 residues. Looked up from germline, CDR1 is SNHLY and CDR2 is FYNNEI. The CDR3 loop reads CASRPRQGSYNEQFF. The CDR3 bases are TGTGCCAGCAGGCCGCGACAGGGGTCCTACAATGAGCAGTTCTTC.

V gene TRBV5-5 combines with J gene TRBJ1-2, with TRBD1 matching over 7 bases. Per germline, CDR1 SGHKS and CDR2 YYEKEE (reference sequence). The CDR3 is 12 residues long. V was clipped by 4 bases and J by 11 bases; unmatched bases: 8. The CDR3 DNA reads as TGTGCCAGCAGCCCGGACAGGATTGGGTACACCTTC. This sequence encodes CASSPDRIGYTF.

Here the CDR3 DNA reads TGTGCCAGCTCACCAGGGGCGATGAAGAATTCACCCCTCCACTTT. Amino acids: CASSPGAMKNSPLHF. The rearrangement links TRBV18 to TRBJ1-6; D perhaps matches TRBD1 (5 bases). The CDR3 spans 15 residues. Germline V CDR1 and CDR2: KGHSH, LQKENI. The germline V and J ends were trimmed by 2 bases and 7 bases, with 12 bases remaining between them.

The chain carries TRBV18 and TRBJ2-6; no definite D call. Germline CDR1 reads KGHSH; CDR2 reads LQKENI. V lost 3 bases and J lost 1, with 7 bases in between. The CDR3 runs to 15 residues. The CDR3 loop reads CASSPPQSGANVLTF. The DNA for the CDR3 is TGTGCCAGCTCACCCCCCCAGTCTGGGGCCAACGTCCTGACTTTC.

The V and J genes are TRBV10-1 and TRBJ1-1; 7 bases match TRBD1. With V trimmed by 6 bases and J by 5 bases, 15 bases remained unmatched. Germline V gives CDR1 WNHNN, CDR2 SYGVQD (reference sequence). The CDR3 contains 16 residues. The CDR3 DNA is TGCGCCAGCAGGGGTGACAGGGTCAATTGGGGGACTGAAGCTTTCTTT. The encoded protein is CASRGDRVNWGTEAFF.

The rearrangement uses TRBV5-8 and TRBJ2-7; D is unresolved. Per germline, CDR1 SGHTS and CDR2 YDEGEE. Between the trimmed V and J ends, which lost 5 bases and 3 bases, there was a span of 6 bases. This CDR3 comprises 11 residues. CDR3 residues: CASRNLYEQYF. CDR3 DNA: TGTGCCAGCAGGAACCTCTACGAGCAGTACTTC.